This T cell receptor (beta chain) was captured by sequencing in a study of Graves' ophthalmopathy and Graves' hyperthyroidism. Overall study context: Peripheral blood was obtained at first diagnosis, ahead of any treatment.

Hyperthyroidism showing no ophthalmopathy within 18 months of follow-up was stable. Excluded were patients with other autoimmune diseases, uncontrolled infections, pregnancy or lactation. As concerns this clonotype: Antigen: not known.

This CDR3 has 16 amino acids. The V end was cut by 2 bases, the J end by 4 bases, with 17 bases between. Germline V gene lookup returns CDR1 MNHEY and CDR2 SVGEGT. Study-wide findings and caveats: Thyroid clonotypes that were expanded above 0.001 frequency mostly also appeared in blood.

The authors amplified TCR beta CDR3 regions, and they did so from RNA transcripts for repertoire sequencing. Second-round multiplex PCR came after a first-round RT-PCR that employed HTBI primers. MiXCR, run by TCRdb on the multiplex PCR reads, gives a single entry per CDR3 protein. The table lists some 370,000 distinct CDR3 sequences, about 17% of them singletons, with around 2.4% in the top ten. This rearrangement joins TRBV6-2 or TRBV6-3 to TRBJ2-5, with a weak D call TRBD1 (6 bases). The receptor's source is an adult woman with stable Graves' hyperthyroidism. The sequenced sample was peripheral blood. CDR3 DNA sequence: TGTGCCAGCAGTTACGATGGGGACACACCGGGAGAGACCCAGTACTTC. Translating it yields CASSYDGDTPGETQYF.